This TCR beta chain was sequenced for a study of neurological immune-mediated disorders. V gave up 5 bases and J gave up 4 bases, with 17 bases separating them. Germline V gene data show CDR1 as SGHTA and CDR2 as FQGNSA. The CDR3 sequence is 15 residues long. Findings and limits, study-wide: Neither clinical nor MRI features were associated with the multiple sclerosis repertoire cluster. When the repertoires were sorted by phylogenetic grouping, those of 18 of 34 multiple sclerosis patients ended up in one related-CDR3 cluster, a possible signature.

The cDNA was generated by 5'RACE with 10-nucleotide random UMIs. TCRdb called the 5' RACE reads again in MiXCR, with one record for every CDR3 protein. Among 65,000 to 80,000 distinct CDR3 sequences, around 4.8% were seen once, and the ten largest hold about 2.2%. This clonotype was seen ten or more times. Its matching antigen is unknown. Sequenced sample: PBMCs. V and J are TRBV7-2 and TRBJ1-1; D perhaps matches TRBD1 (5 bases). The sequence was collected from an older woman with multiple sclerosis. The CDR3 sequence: CASSPRDGGGTEAFF. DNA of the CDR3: TGTGCCAGCAGCCCCCGGGACGGCGGGGGCACTGAAGCTTTCTTT.